These 3 T cell receptor beta chains share one sample of origin, sequenced in a study of blood T cell repertoires in COVID-19. The assay was immunoSEQ multiplex PCR, and TCRdb's table has in-frame clones only and misses some. The table lists some 200,000 clones, more than 80% of them singletons. The sequenced sample was PBMCs or T cells enriched from blood (not recorded which). The receptor source for this set is a woman between 18 and 29 years old who had recovered from COVID-19.

The CDR3 nucleotides read TGTGCCAGCAGTTTGAACAGGGAGCGCTACACCTTC. Amino acid sequence: CASSLNRERYTF. The chain joins TRBV28 to TRBJ1-2; D is perhaps TRBD1 (6 bases). V was cut by 3 bases and J by 9 bases, with 11 bases left in between. The germline V gene encodes CDR1 MDHEN and CDR2 SYDVKM. CDR3 size: 12 residues.

The chain couples TRBV30 to TRBJ1-2; TRBD1 might be the D (6 bases). Trimming cost V 6 bases and J 4 bases, with 9 bases left between them. The CDR3 loop spans 11 amino acids. Per germline, CDR1 GTSNPN and CDR2 SVGIG (reference sequence). CDR3 residues: CACGQSYGYTF. CDR3 sequence (DNA): TGTGCCTGTGGACAGTCCTATGGCTACACCTTC.

This clone was seen just once. V is TRBV3-1 (or the pseudogene TRBV3-2) and J is TRBJ1-1; the D is unclear. Trimming cost V 3 bases and J 0 bases, with 8 bases left between them. The CDR3 totals 14 residues. The germline gives CDR1 LGHDT, CDR2 YNNKEL (reference sequence). In nucleotides, the CDR3 is TGTGCCAGCAGCCATCGGGGTGTGAACACTGAAGCTTTCTTT. Translation: CASSHRGVNTEAFF.